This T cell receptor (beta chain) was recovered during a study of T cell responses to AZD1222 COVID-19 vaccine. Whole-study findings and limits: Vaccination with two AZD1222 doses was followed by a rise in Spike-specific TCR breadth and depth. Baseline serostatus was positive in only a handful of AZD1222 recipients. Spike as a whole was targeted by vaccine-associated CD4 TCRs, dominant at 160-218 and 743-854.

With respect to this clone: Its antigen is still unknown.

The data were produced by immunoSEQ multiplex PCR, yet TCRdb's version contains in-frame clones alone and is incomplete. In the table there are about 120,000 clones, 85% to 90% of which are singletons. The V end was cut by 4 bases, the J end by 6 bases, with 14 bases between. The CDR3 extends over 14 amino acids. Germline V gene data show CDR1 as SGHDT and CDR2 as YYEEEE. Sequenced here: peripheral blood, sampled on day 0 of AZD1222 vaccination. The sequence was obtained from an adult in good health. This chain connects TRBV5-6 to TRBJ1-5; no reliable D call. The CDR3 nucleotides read TGTGCCAGCAGCCAGGAAGGTAGAAGTCAGCCCCAGCATTTT. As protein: CASSQEGRSQPQHF.